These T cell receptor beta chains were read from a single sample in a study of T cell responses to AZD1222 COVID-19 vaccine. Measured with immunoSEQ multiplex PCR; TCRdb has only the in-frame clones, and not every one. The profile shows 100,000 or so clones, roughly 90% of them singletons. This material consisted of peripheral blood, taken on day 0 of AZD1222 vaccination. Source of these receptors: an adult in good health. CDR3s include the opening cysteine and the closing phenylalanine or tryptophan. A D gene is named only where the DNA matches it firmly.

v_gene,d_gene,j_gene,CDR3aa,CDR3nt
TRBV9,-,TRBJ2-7,CASSVEGRGPYEQYF,TGTGCCAGCAGCGTAGAAGGCAGGGGACCCTACGAGCAGTACTTC
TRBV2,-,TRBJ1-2,CASSDSDGVIGGYTF,TGTGCCAGCAGTGATTCGGACGGGGTAATAGGTGGCTACACCTTC
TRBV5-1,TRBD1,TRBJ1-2,CASSLGDRLYGYTF,TGCGCCAGCAGCTTGGGGGACAGACTTTATGGCTACACCTTC
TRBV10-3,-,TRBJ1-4,CAISESRLLGEKLFF,TGTGCCATCAGTGAATCACGTCTACTCGGGGAAAAACTGTTTTTT
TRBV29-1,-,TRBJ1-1,CSVEGGGGTEAFF,TGCAGCGTTGAAGGAGGGGGAGGCACTGAAGCTTTCTTT
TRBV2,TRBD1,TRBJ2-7,CASSETGTGDYEQYF,TGTGCCAGCAGTGAAACCGGGACAGGGGATTACGAGCAGTACTTC
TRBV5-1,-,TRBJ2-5,CASSLPGLETQYF,TGCGCCAGCAGCTTGCCGGGGCTGGAGACCCAGTACTTC
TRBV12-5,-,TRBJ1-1,CASGDYREAFF,TGTGCTAGTGGGGATTACAGAGAAGCTTTCTTT
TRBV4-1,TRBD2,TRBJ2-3,CASSQVQLAGTDTQYF,TGCGCCAGCAGCCAAGTTCAACTAGCGGGCACAGATACGCAGTATTTT
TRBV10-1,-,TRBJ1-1,CASSASFDGQSLNTEAFF,TGCGCCAGCAGTGCCTCCTTTGACGGACAGAGTTTGAACACTGAAGCTTTCTTT
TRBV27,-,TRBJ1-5,CASRGTEGINQPQHF,TGTGCCAGCAGAGGCACCGAGGGCATCAATCAGCCCCAGCATTTT